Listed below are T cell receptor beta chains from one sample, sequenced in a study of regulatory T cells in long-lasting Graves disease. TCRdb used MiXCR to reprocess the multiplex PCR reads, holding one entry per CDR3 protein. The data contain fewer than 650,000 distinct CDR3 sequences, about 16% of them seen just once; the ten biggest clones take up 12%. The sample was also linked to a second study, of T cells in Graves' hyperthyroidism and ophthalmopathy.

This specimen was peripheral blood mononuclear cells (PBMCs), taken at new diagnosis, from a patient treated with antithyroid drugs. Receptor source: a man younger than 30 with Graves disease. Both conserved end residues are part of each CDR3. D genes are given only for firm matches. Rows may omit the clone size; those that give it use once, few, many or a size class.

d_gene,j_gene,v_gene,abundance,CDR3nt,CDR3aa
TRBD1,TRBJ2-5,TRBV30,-,TGTGCCTGGGGGACAGGGGGGGTTGTAAAGACCCAGTACTTC,CAWGTGGVVKTQYF
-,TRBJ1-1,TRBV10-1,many,TGCGCCATTAAGACGGCATATCGAATCAGGGGAGAGGGGACTGAAGCTTTCTTT,CAIKTAYRIRGEGTEAFF
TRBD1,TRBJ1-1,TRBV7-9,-,TGTGCCAGCAGCACACGAGAGGCGACAGGGAGGGACACTGAAGCTTTCTTT,CASSTREATGRDTEAFF
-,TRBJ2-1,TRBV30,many,TGTGCCTGGAGTGTGGGGATCTACAATGAGCAGTTCTTC,CAWSVGIYNEQFF
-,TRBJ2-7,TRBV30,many,TGTGCCTGGAGTGAATCCACCTACGAGCAGTACTTC,CAWSESTYEQYF
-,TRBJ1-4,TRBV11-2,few,TGTGCCAGCAGTTCTATTAGGGGACGGAGGGTGAAGGAAAAACTGTTTTTT,CASSSIRGRRVKEKLFF
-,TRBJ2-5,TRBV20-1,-,TGCAGTGCTAGCTTGGGTAGCTGGGAGACCCAGTACTTC,CSASLGSWETQYF
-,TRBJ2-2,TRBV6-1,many,TGTGCCAGCACCAGACAGTCCTCAAACACCGGGGAGCTGTTTTTT,CASTRQSSNTGELFF
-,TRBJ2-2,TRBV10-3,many,TGTGCCACTCAATCAAACGGCGGGGAGCTGTTTTTT,CATQSNGGELFF
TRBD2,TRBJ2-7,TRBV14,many,TGTGCCAGCAGCCGAAGCGGGAGGCCCCCCTACGAGCAGTACTTC,CASSRSGRPPYEQYF
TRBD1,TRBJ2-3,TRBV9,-,TGTGCCAGCAGCGTAGGGGACAGGAGAACAGATACGCAGTATTTT,CASSVGDRRTDTQYF
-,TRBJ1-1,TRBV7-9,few,TGTGCCAGCAGCTGGGGGACCGAAACTGAAGCTTTCTTT,CASSWGTETEAFF
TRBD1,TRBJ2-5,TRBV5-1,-,TGCGCCAGCAGCCTAGGGACAGCGAGCGAGACCCAGTACTTC,CASSLGTASETQYF
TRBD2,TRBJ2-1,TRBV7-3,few,TGTGCCAGCAGCTTAATCGGCCAGCGGGAGGGCCTCGGGAATGAGCAGTTCTTC,CASSLIGQREGLGNEQFF
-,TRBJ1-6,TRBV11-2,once,TGTGCCAGCAGCCTACGTGAGGGGCCCCTCCACTTT,CASSLREGPLHF
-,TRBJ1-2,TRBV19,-,TGTGCCAGTAGTATTGGTGGCAGCGGGGCCTATGGCTACACCTTC,CASSIGGSGAYGYTF